This T cell receptor beta chain was documented in a study of blood T cell repertoires in COVID-19. The overall study: From T cells, B-cell-depleted T cells, or PBMCs came the material, which was cDNA or gDNA.

Authors' methods: Cell counts per sample came from amplifying reference gene primers. The table came from immunoSEQ multiplex PCR; TCRdb's copy has only in-frame clones and leaves some out. That table is the source of V, J and clone size, and D and trimming were worked out from the DNA. The sample holds roughly 80,000 clones, around four fifths seen once. Germline-derived CDR1 and CDR2 are MDHEN and SYDVKM. Trimming pared 7 bases from V and 0 bases from J, leaving 10 bases between. The CDR3 runs 13 residues. V and J are TRBV28 and TRBJ2-7; no definite D call. This clonotype originated in a human donor in a cohort sampled during active COVID-19. Sample: peripheral blood. Here the CDR3 DNA reads TGTGCCAGCACGCTTACGGGCTCCTACGAGCAGTACTTC. It yields the protein CASTLTGSYEQYF.